This T cell receptor beta chain was identified during a study of blood T cell repertoires in COVID-19. Study at large: Material from acute and convalescent COVID-19 was sourced from the United States, Italy and Spain.

The protocol was immunoSEQ multiplex PCR, while the TCRdb copy is restricted to in-frame clones and leaves out a portion. The repertoire holds about 270,000 clones, with approximately 82% as singletons. Germline CDR1 WSHSY, CDR2 SAAADI. The CDR3 sequence is 13 residues long. V shed 8 bases, J shed 3 bases, and the junction held 7 bases outside the gene matches. This chain links TRBV10-2 with TRBJ2-7; TRBD1 aligns across 7 bases. The sample was peripheral blood. The TCR was taken from a young woman with acute or convalescent COVID-19. The CDR3 DNA is TGCGCCAGCTCGTGGACAGGCAACTACGAGCAGTACTTC. It specifies CASSWTGNYEQYF.